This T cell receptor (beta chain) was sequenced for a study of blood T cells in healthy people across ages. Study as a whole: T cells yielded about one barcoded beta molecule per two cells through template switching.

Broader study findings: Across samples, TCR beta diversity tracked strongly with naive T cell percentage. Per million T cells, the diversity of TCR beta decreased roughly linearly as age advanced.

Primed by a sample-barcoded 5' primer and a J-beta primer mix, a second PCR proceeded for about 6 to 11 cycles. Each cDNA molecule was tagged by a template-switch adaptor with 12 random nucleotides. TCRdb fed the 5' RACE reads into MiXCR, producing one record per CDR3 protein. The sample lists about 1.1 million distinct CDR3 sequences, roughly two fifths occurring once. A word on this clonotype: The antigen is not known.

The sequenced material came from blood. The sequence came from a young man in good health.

This CDR3 is CASSQDPGQGASTGYGYTF. The DNA of the CDR3 is TGCGCCAGCAGCCAAGACCCGGGGCAGGGGGCTTCCACGGGGTATGGCTACACCTTC. The chain combines TRBV4-3 with TRBJ1-2; 8 bases map to TRBD1. V shed 0 bases and J 5 bases; nucleotides not matched to a gene: 17. Germline CDR1 and CDR2: LGHNA and YSLEER. The CDR3 spans 19 residues.